This T cell receptor beta chain was identified in a study of blood T cell repertoires in COVID-19. As processed by the authors: Counts of nucleated cells, estimated from reference gene primer amplification, were obtained. Data came from immunoSEQ multiplex PCR; TCRdb stores just in-frame clones and leaves some out. That table supplies the V and J calls and clone size; D and trimming were determined from the DNA. The sample has 150,000 to 200,000 clones, around 84% seen once. The V end was cut by 7 bases, the J end by 5 bases, with 15 bases between. This CDR3 region has 13 residues. This chain links TRBV12-3 or TRBV12-4 with TRBJ2-7; TRBD1 might be the D (6 bases). This clonotype originated in an older woman with COVID-19, enrolled during active disease. The sample comprised peripheral blood. CDR3 DNA sequence: TGTGCCAGCAAGTTCGCAGGGGCGGACGAGCAGTACTTC. This translates into CASKFAGADEQYF.